Listed below are T cell receptor beta chains from one sample, sequenced in a study of T cell repertoires in cytomegalovirus infection. TCRdb itself ran the reads through MiXCR, one entry per CDR3 protein. The sample yields fewer than 700,000 distinct CDR3 sequences, 20% to 25% seen once. The sample was CD8+ T cells from PBMCs. These receptors all come from a human donor in good health (CMV status not recorded). Some clones in this sample may be carry-over from other donors' samples. The conserved cysteine and the conserved F or W are not part of the CDR3 here.

j_call	v_call	cdr3_aa
TRBJ2-1	TRBV7-6	ASSANLMYNEQF
TRBJ2-2	TRBV7-8	ASSLESPGELF
TRBJ2-1	TRBV20-1	SARDREEAGALYNEQF
TRBJ1-4	TRBV27	ASSPDRDRANEKLF
TRBJ2-2	TRBV4-3	ASSPWAVDGELF
TRBJ1-6	TRBV14	ASSRAQGDTLH
TRBJ2-5	TRBV11-3	ASSNSDRKETQY
TRBJ1-2	TRBV20-1	SARDPGGGYT
TRBJ1-5	TRBV5-1	ASSLGTGDQPQH
TRBJ1-1	TRBV19	ASRRTGTDKAF
TRBJ2-7	TRBV7-8	ASSLVVSSYEQY
TRBJ1-2	TRBV6-1	ASRPLDNYGYT
TRBJ2-1	TRBV7-9	ASSGRSLREGDEQF
TRBJ2-5	TRBV2	ASTSGRDPEETQY
TRBJ2-5	TRBV5-1	ASSFPLAGDQETQY
TRBJ2-5	TRBV7-9	ASSRDRIQETQY
TRBJ1-2	TRBV7-2	ASSLIPGQWGYT
TRBJ2-4	TRBV7-2	ASSPRDKGIAKNIQY
TRBJ2-1	TRBV4-1	ASSDQGKDEQF
TRBJ2-3	TRBV2	ASPPTDQTPADTQY
TRBJ2-4	TRBV28	ATGTPGSGLAKNIQY
TRBJ2-3	TRBV11-2	ASSLDDPGDTQY
TRBJ1-2	TRBV15	ATSSSGQGPNYGYT
TRBJ2-5	TRBV7-2	ASSLPAQLAAFGETQY
TRBJ1-5	TRBV7-6	ASSLAAGGGPNQPQH
TRBJ1-1	TRBV11-2	ASSTWTQGSEAF
TRBJ1-2	TRBV27	ASSLSPDGFYGYT
TRBJ1-2	TRBV20-1	SAWTGRGDYGYT
TRBJ2-5	TRBV12-3/TRBV12-4	ASSHSPGAGQETQY
TRBJ1-2	TRBV6-5	ASSTDDLSHGYT
TRBJ2-1	TRBV10-3	AISVSSGAIPSSYNEQF
TRBJ2-1	TRBV20-1	SARIRGLGNEQF
TRBJ2-1	TRBV28	ASSLWTSGVFSYNEQF
TRBJ2-1	TRBV4-1	TSSQDSSGGIYNEQF
TRBJ2-1	TRBV7-2	ASTPTAYEQF
TRBJ2-1	TRBV7-2	ASRIEAFYNEQF
TRBJ2-7	TRBV29-1	SVEQGAYEQY
TRBJ1-5	TRBV7-6	ASSLGEQPQH
TRBJ2-1	TRBV7-9	ASSWNNEQF
TRBJ1-5	TRBV28	ASSLISEQHNQPQH
TRBJ2-1	TRBV7-9	AKTRGGEQF
TRBJ1-5	TRBV19	ASSIGVVGQPQH
TRBJ2-3	TRBV2	ASSEAATGTTDTQY
TRBJ2-7	TRBV7-6	ASSSFDRAAYEQY